Listed below are T cell receptor beta chains from one sample, sequenced in a study of cytomegalovirus exposure and HLA in healthy donors. Only in-frame clones appear in the TCRdb table, and some are missing; sequencing was by immunoSEQ multiplex PCR. Here the sample spans under 150,000 clones, approximately 83% being singletons. Input material: PBMCs. These receptors came from a woman under 30 in good health and CMV-seronegative. Both conserved end residues are part of each CDR3. D genes are given only for firm matches. Expanded clones are given a class, and other clones once, few, many or no size at all.

-,TRBJ2-7,-,TRBV27,TGTGCCAGCAGTCATAACGGGGCCTACGAGCAGTACTTC,CASSHNGAYEQYF
TRBD1,TRBJ2-2,-,TRBV2,TGTGCCAGCAGGACAGGGTCCACCGGGGAGCTGTTTTTT,CASRTGSTGELFF
-,TRBJ2-7,-,TRBV19,TGTGCCAGTAGTAGAGAAGGAGTGGTTAAGGAGCAGTACTTC,CASSREGVVKEQYF
-,TRBJ2-7,few,TRBV6-6,TGTGCCTCAGCAGGGTCCTACTCCTACGAGCAGTACTTC,CASAGSYSYEQYF
-,TRBJ2-3,few,TRBV6-6,TGTGCCAGCAGTCAATCCGATACGCAGTATTTT,CASSQSDTQYF
-,TRBJ2-1,-,TRBV12-5,TGTGCTAGTGGTTGGGCCGACAATGAGCAGTTCTTC,CASGWADNEQFF
-,TRBJ1-5,-,TRBV27,TGTGCCAGCAGCTACAGGGATAGCAATCAGCCCCAGCATTTT,CASSYRDSNQPQHF
-,TRBJ2-1,-,TRBV15,TGTGCCACCAGTTCCGGGACATCCTCCTACAATGAGCAGTTCTTC,CATSSGTSSYNEQFF
-,TRBJ2-5,-,TRBV4-1,TGCGCCAGCAGGTTGTCCGGGATCAACTGGAAAGAGACCCAGTACTTC,CASRLSGINWKETQYF
TRBD1,TRBJ2-2,-,TRBV29-1,TGCAGCGTTGGAGGGGGCGCGGTCGGGGAGCTGTTTTTT,CSVGGGAVGELFF
TRBD2,TRBJ2-7,-,TRBV4-2,TGTGCCAGCAGCCAAGAGGGGCTAGCGGGCTACGAGCAGTACTTC,CASSQEGLAGYEQYF
TRBD2,TRBJ2-2,-,TRBV28,TGTGCCAGCATCAGGACTAGCGGGAGGGTAAGGGAGCTGTTTTTT,CASIRTSGRVRELFF
-,TRBJ1-5,few,TRBV4-3,TGCGCCAGCAGCCAAGATCAGGGAAGGCAGCCCCAGCATTTT,CASSQDQGRQPQHF
TRBD2,TRBJ2-1,few,TRBV6-5,TGTGCCAGCAGTCCCCTAGCGGGGGGCCCCGATGAGCAGTTCTTC,CASSPLAGGPDEQFF
-,TRBJ1-5,-,TRBV28,TGTGCCAGCAGTTTGCGGCAGATTAGCAATCAGCCCCAGCATTTT,CASSLRQISNQPQHF
-,TRBJ1-2,few,TRBV28,TGTGCCAGCAGTCTCGCCCAACAAGACTATGGCTACACCTTC,CASSLAQQDYGYTF
-,TRBJ1-1,-,TRBV14,TGTGCCAGCAAGGGAGAGAGGGTGGAGGCTTTCTTT,CASKGERVEAFF
-,TRBJ1-1,-,TRBV5-4,TGTGCCAGCAGCTTGGAGCTAGCCACTGAAGCTTTCTTT,CASSLELATEAFF